This TCR beta chain was captured in a study of T cells in Graves' hyperthyroidism and ophthalmopathy. Whole-study findings and limits: Among thyroid clonotypes expanded above 0.001, most also appeared in blood.

Among ophthalmopathy patients, the Clinical Activity Score reached at least 3, the NOSPECS grade reached at least 4, and duration remained under 3 months. Diagnoses rested on clinical symptoms, serum thyroxine and TRAb, thyroid ultrasound and orbital computed tomography. Over 9 ml of fresh peripheral blood supplied the PBMCs. Comment on this clonotype: The antigen is undetermined.

Amplified TCR beta CDR3 regions came from RNA transcripts. HTBI primers were used for first-round RT-PCR of the TCR CDR3. TCRdb re-analysed the multiplex PCR reads in MiXCR, keeping a single row per CDR3 protein. The sample yields about 260,000 distinct CDR3 sequences, around 22% seen once. This TCR came from a man aged 30-40 years with Graves' ophthalmopathy. The specimen sequenced was blood.

This chain's CDR3 is CASSMLAGNYEQYF. In DNA, the CDR3 is TGTGCCAGTAGTATGCTAGCGGGAAACTACGAGCAGTACTTC. The rearrangement joins TRBV19 to TRBJ2-7, with TRBD2 identical over 9 bases. The CDR3 has 14 residues. Unmatched junction bases numbered 3, after V lost 3 bases and J lost 3 bases. Looked up from germline, CDR1 is LNHDA and CDR2 is SQIVND (reference sequence). The full variable domain, rest sourced from reference TRBV19 and TRBJ2-7, is DGGITQSPKYLFRKEGQNVTLSCEQNLNHDAMYWYRQDPGQGLRLIYYSQIVNDFQKGDIAEGYSVSREKKESFPLTVTSAQKNPTAFYLCASSMLAGNYEQYFGPGTRLTVT.